A single sample is the source of the 26 T cell receptor beta chains below, sequenced in a study of blood T cell repertoires in COVID-19. This table comes from immunoSEQ multiplex PCR, and its TCRdb copy is limited to in-frame clones, with some not included. The data show around 190,000 clones, with around 83% seen just once and around 24% held by the top ten. The material sequenced was PBMCs or T cells enriched from blood (not recorded which). These receptors came from a woman in her thirties or forties in a cohort exposed to, infected with or recovered from COVID-19 (not recorded which).

The chain has TRBV27 and TRBJ1-1, with 8 bases that match TRBD1. With V trimmed by 5 bases and J by 4 bases, 0 bases remained unmatched. This CDR3 spans 12 amino acids. Germline V gene lookup returns CDR1 MNHEY and CDR2 SMNVEV (reference sequence). CDR3 DNA sequence: TGTGCCAGCAGTGACAGGGGCACTGAAGCTTTCTTT. Its translation is CASSDRGTEAFF.

This clone has only one observation. This rearrangement joins TRBV9 to TRBJ2-3; D may be TRBD2 (5 bases). Trimming cost V 3 bases and J 4 bases, with 15 bases left between them. In germline, CDR1 is SGDLS, CDR2 YYNGEE. The CDR3 has 15 amino acids. CDR3 DNA sequence: TGTGCCAGCAGCGCCAACCCGCGGGCTGCAGATACGCAGTATTTT. It translates to CASSANPRAADTQYF. Variable domain in full (rest from reference TRBV9 and TRBJ2-3): DSGVTQTPKHLITATGQRVTLRCSPRSGDLSVYWYQQSLDQGLQFLIQYYNGEERAKGNILERFSAQQFPDLHSELNLSSLELGDSALYFCASSANPRAADTQYFGPGTRLTVL.

The rearrangement uses TRBV4-1 and TRBJ2-7, with 11 bases that match TRBD1. Germline values: CDR1 MGHRA, CDR2 YSYEKL. Trimming removed 2 bases from V and 5 bases from J; junction bases left unmatched: 8. The CDR3 runs to 16 residues. For the CDR3, the DNA is TGCGCCAGCAGCCAAAGCCTAGGACAGGGGGCCCACGAGCAGTACTTC. It encodes CASSQSLGQGAHEQYF.

The chain carries TRBV2 and TRBJ2-2; D unresolved. CDR1 is SNHLY, CDR2 FYNNEI, per germline. The length of the CDR3 is 12 residues. Trimming cost V 7 bases and J 7 bases, with 10 bases left between them. The CDR3 DNA reads TGTGCCAGCACGTCTTTAGTCGGGGAGCTGTTTTTT. Its protein product is CASTSLVGELFF.

The genes are TRBV6-4 and TRBJ1-1; weak D call: TRBD1 (5 bases). Germline CDR1 reads MRHNA; CDR2 reads SNTAGT. V lost 0 bases and J lost 8, with 10 bases in between. The CDR3 runs to 13 residues. CDR3 amino acids: CASSDSRQGEAFF. For the CDR3, the DNA is TGTGCCAGCAGTGACTCGAGGCAGGGCGAAGCTTTCTTT.

The rearrangement links TRBV21-1 to TRBJ1-1. TRBV21-1 is recorded as a pseudogene. This CDR3 comprises 16 residues. This chain's CDR3 is CASTSPATVNITEAFF. The CDR3 coding sequence is TGTGCCAGCACCTCACCTGCAACGGTCAATATCACTGAAGCTTTCTTT.

The V gene is TRBV6-4, the J gene TRBJ2-3, with 12 bases that match TRBD2. This CDR3 is built from 18 residues. Per germline, CDR1 MRHNA and CDR2 SNTAGT. V shed 0 bases, J shed 2 bases, and the junction held 6 bases outside the gene matches. Here the CDR3 reads CASSDSSLAGGSTDTQYF. The CDR3 nucleotides are TGTGCCAGCAGTGACTCGAGTCTAGCGGGGGGGTCCACAGATACGCAGTATTTT.

The chain recombines TRBV23-1 with TRBJ2-7, with no clear D. TRBV23-1 is marked as an open reading frame, function uncertain. V gave up 4 bases and J gave up 0 bases, with 10 bases separating them. This CDR3 is 14 amino acids long. The CDR3, as DNA: TGCGCCAGCAGTCTCCTGACAAGCTCCTACGAGCAGTACTTC. It is translated as CASSLLTSSYEQYF.

The rearrangement links TRBV7-9 to TRBJ2-1; TRBD1 matches 7 bases. Germline V gene lookup returns CDR1 SEHNR and CDR2 FQNEAQ (reference sequence). The ends lost 5 bases at V and 0 bases at J; junction bases unmatched: 4. The CDR3 spans 15 residues. The CDR3 is CASSKDRSSYNEQFF. The DNA for the CDR3 is TGTGCCAGCAGCAAGGACAGGAGCTCCTACAATGAGCAGTTCTTC.

This clone came up many times. The CDR3 spells CASSLTGRNPSYEQYF. CDR3 bases: TGTGCCAGCAGCTTGACAGGACGGAATCCCTCCTACGAGCAGTACTTC. The chain combines TRBV7-9 with TRBJ2-7, with D perhaps matching TRBD1 (6 bases). CDR3 length equals 16 residues. V lost 3 bases and J lost 0, with 15 bases in between. Germline V CDR1 and CDR2: SEHNR, FQNEAQ (reference sequence).

V is TRBV5-1 and J is TRBJ1-1; 10 nucleotides align to TRBD1. Germline CDR1 reads SGHRS; CDR2 reads YFSETQ. Trimming took 1 base from V and 5 from J; bases not matched to a gene: 8. The length of the CDR3 is 16 residues. The CDR3 here is CASSLTRTGGRTEAFF. As DNA, the CDR3 is TGCGCCAGCAGCTTGACTAGGACAGGGGGAAGGACTGAAGCTTTCTTT. Variable domain in full (rest from reference TRBV5-1 and TRBJ1-1): KAGVTQTPRYLIKTRGQQVTLSCSPISGHRSVSWYQQTPGQGLQFLFEYFSETQRNKGNFPGRFSGRQFSNSRSEMNVSTLELGDSALYLCASSLTRTGGRTEAFFGQGTRLTVV.

The chain links TRBV6-5 to TRBJ1-2; D is perhaps TRBD1 (6 bases). With 0 bases removed from V and 0 bases from J, the gap between germline ends came to 8 bases. This CDR3 spans 15 amino acids. CDR1 is MNHEY and CDR2 is SVGAGI in the germline V gene. The CDR3 DNA sequence: TGTGCCAGCAGTTACTCGGCAGGGGCTAACTATGGCTACACCTTC. This translates into CASSYSAGANYGYTF.

This chain connects TRBV18 to TRBJ1-4; TRBD1 aligns across 9 bases. Unmatched junction bases numbered 9, after V lost 4 bases and J lost 6 bases. The CDR3 is 16 amino acids. The germline CDR1 and CDR2 sequences are KGHSH and LQKENI. CDR3 protein: CASSLTQQGAYEKLFF. Here the CDR3 DNA reads TGTGCCAGCTCACTTACTCAACAGGGGGCCTATGAAAAACTGTTTTTT. The full variable domain, its missing parts supplied by reference TRBV18 and TRBJ1-4, is NAGVMQNPRHLVRRRGQEARLRCSPMKGHSHVYWYRQLPEEGLKFMVYLQKENIIDESGMPKERFSAEFPKEGPSILRIQQVVRGDSAAYFCASSLTQQGAYEKLFFGSGTQLSVL.

The rearrangement links TRBV6-5 to TRBJ1-4; 9 bases map to TRBD1. Germline lookup yields CDR1 MNHEY and CDR2 SVGAGI. The V segment lost 6 bases and the J segment 7 bases; nucleotides outside the gene matches: 3. The CDR3 extends over 13 amino acids. The CDR3 here is CASRTGGGEKLFF. The CDR3 DNA reads as TGTGCCAGCAGAACAGGGGGCGGTGAAAAACTGTTTTTT.

The V call is TRBV2, the J call TRBJ1-2; tentative D call: TRBD1 (6 bases). CDR1 is SNHLY, CDR2 FYNNEI, per germline. This CDR3 is built from 15 residues. V gave up 5 bases and J gave up 1 base, with 14 bases separating them. The CDR3 DNA follows: TGTGCCAGCAGTTCCAGCGGGGGCCTTAACTATGGCTACACCTTC. Translated, it gives CASSSSGGLNYGYTF.

This sequence joins TRBV29-1 and TRBJ2-7, with D possibly being TRBD2 (6 bases). Trimming left V 8 bases short and J 6 bases short, with 14 bases between. CDR3 size: 11 residues. Germline V gene lookup returns CDR1 SQVTM and CDR2 ANQGSEA. In DNA form, the CDR3 reads TGCAGCCTGCTTCGGGGGACCGAGCAGTACTTC. It is translated as CSLLRGTEQYF.

V gene TRBV6-5 combines with J gene TRBJ1-5; D may be TRBD1 (6 bases). V dropped 6 bases and J dropped 9 bases, with 15 bases sitting between them. From germline, CDR1 is MNHEY and CDR2 SVGAGI. This CDR3 spans 13 amino acids. CDR3 coding DNA: TGTGCCAGCAGCGGGGACACCTCTAGGCCCCAGCATTTT. Translated: CASSGDTSRPQHF.

As to this clone: Other DNA sequences in this specimen translate into the identical CDR3. The chain carries TRBV5-1 and TRBJ2-7, with D possibly matching TRBD1 (5 bases). The CDR3 has 12 residues. CDR1 is SGHRS and CDR2 is YFSETQ in the germline V gene. Trimming took 2 bases from V and 4 from J, leaving 7 bases between them. CDR3 residues: CASSLGAYEQYF. Written as DNA, the CDR3 is TGCGCCAGCAGCTTAGGGGCGTACGAGCAGTACTTC.

This clone was seen more than once but under ten times. V and J are TRBV5-1 and TRBJ1-1; D is undetermined. V lost 0 bases and J lost 1, with 10 bases in between. In germline, CDR1 is SGHRS, CDR2 YFSETQ. The CDR3 is 15 residues long. The CDR3 protein is CASSLVAGGNTEAFF. DNA of the CDR3: TGCGCCAGCAGCTTGGTTGCAGGTGGGAACACTGAAGCTTTCTTT.

V is TRBV6-5 and J is TRBJ1-1; no firm D call. Germline V gene data show CDR1 as MNHEY and CDR2 as SVGAGI. This CDR3 is 13 amino acids long. The V gene lost 0 bases and the J gene lost 5 bases, with 7 bases spanning the gap. CDR3 bases: TGTGCCAGCAGTTACTCACCGGGGACTGAAGCTTTCTTT. Its translation is CASSYSPGTEAFF.

This clone came up once. The rearrangement joins TRBV28 to TRBJ2-7, with unresolved D. The CDR3 loop spans 10 amino acids. Germline CDR1 is MDHEN and CDR2 is SYDVKM. Trimming pared 6 bases from V and 6 bases from J, leaving 6 bases between. The CDR3 reads CASRRGEQYF. CDR3 in DNA: TGTGCCAGCAGGCGAGGCGAGCAGTACTTC.

This chain joins TRBV7-2 and TRBJ1-2; 8 bases are a match to TRBD1. Germline-derived CDR1 and CDR2 are SGHTA and FQGNSA. The CDR3 consists of 16 residues. J gave up 4 bases and V 1 base, and 8 bases lay outside the gene matches. The DNA of the CDR3 is TGTGCCAGCAGCTTAGGGAGGTGGACAGGGCCCTATGGCTACACCTTC. Translating it yields CASSLGRWTGPYGYTF.

The chain has TRBV27 and TRBJ1-1; TRBD1 matches 8 bases. The CDR3 extends over 13 amino acids. The V gene's germline CDR1 is MNHEY and CDR2 SMNVEV (reference sequence). With V trimmed by 4 bases and J by 3 bases, 1 base remained unmatched. The CDR3 DNA reads as TGTGCCAGCAGTTGGGACAGGTACACTGAAGCTTTCTTT. Protein sequence: CASSWDRYTEAFF.

The rearrangement uses TRBV5-6 and TRBJ2-1; D is unclear. The germline CDR1 and CDR2 sequences are SGHDT and YYEEEE. V was trimmed by 2 bases and J by 10 bases, leaving 7 bases between them. This CDR3 contains 11 residues. The CDR3 nucleotides read TGTGCCAGCAGCTTCCTACGCGAGCAGTTCTTC. As protein: CASSFLREQFF. The full variable domain, its missing parts supplied by reference TRBV5-6 and TRBJ2-1, is DAGVTQSPTHLIKTRGQQVTLRCSPKSGHDTVSWYQQALGQGPQFIFQYYEEEERQRGNFPDRFSGHQFPNYSSELNVNALLLGDSALYLCASSFLREQFFGPGTRLTVL.

CDR3: CASSSDSLYGYTF. The CDR3 DNA sequence: TGTGCCAGCAGCTCAGACAGCCTCTATGGCTACACCTTC. The chain is built from TRBV7-9 and TRBJ1-2, with D possibly TRBD1 on 5 matching bases. CDR1 and CDR2 from the germline V gene are SEHNR and FQNEAQ (reference sequence). The CDR3 spans 13 residues. Trimming stripped 4 bases from V and 4 bases from J, with 10 bases between.

This chain connects TRBV6-1 to TRBJ1-6; TRBD1 agrees at 9 bases. The CDR3 has 15 residues. Unmatched junction bases numbered 2, after V lost 3 bases and J lost 5 bases. Germline CDR1 is MNHNS and CDR2 is SASEGT. The CDR3 is CASSDWTGDNSPLHF. The CDR3 DNA follows: TGTGCCAGCAGTGATTGGACAGGGGATAATTCACCCCTCCACTTT.